This passage covers 26 T cell receptor beta chains from one sample sequenced in a study of beta chain features in type 1 diabetes. Study-wide points: There was a moderate but significant shortening of TCRB CDR3s in all four CD4+ subsets of Type 1 diabetes patients.

No cognate antigen is known for these TCRs. Reverse transcribing all isolated RNA meant expressed TCRB transcripts were sequenced. Data came from immunoSEQ multiplex PCR; TCRdb stores just in-frame clones and leaves some out. The profile shows some 360,000 clones, 9.6% of them singletons. Specimen: central memory CD4+ T cells from blood. Source of these receptors: a man aged 25-40 years with type 1 diabetes.

The chain carries TRBV19 and TRBJ2-7; 7 nucleotides match TRBD1. The J segment lost 1 base and the V segment lost 5 bases, leaving 8 bases of the junction unmatched. This CDR3 contains 15 residues. Germline lookup yields CDR1 LNHDA and CDR2 SQIVND (reference sequence). Here the CDR3 DNA reads TGTGCCAGTAGTCGCGGAACAGGGGTTTCCTACGAGCAGTACTTC. Its protein product is CASSRGTGVSYEQYF. The whole variable domain, filled in from reference TRBV19 and TRBJ2-7, reads DGGITQSPKYLFRKEGQNVTLSCEQNLNHDAMYWYRQDPGQGLRLIYYSQIVNDFQKGDIAEGYSVSREKKESFPLTVTSAQKNPTAFYLCASSRGTGVSYEQYFGPGTRLTVT.

The rearrangement links TRBV28 to TRBJ2-7, with D unresolved. CDR3 length: 11 amino acids. With 10 bases removed from V and 10 bases from J, the gap between germline ends came to 17 bases. Germline lookup yields CDR1 MDHEN and CDR2 SYDVKM. CDR3 sequence (DNA): TGTGCCACCCGGTTACTTAATAGCCAGTACTTC. Translating it yields CATRLLNSQYF.

As DNA, the CDR3 is TGTGCCAGCAGCTTAGGGACTATTCGTGATGAGCAGTTCTTC. This translates into CASSLGTIRDEQFF. The genes are TRBV7-2 and TRBJ2-1; D is possibly TRBD2 (6 bases). In germline, CDR1 is SGHTA, CDR2 FQGNSA. V shed 1 base and J shed 8 bases, with 12 bases lying between them. The CDR3 is 14 residues long.

The V call is TRBV5-1, the J call TRBJ2-7, with 9 bases matching TRBD1. Germline trimming cut 3 bases from V and 4 bases from J; bases unmatched to any gene: 8. The CDR3 totals 15 residues. Germline lookup yields CDR1 SGHRS and CDR2 YFSETQ. CDR3 nucleotide sequence: TGCGCCAGCAGCTCGTCCGGGACAGGGTTGTACGAGCAGTACTTC. Residues: CASSSSGTGLYEQYF.

V gene TRBV10-1 combines with J gene TRBJ1-1, with TRBD1 matching 7 bases. CDR1 and CDR2 from the germline V gene are WNHNN and SYGVQD (reference sequence). CDR3 length equals 14 residues. V lost 3 bases, J lost 4 bases, and 5 bases stayed unmatched. The DNA of the CDR3 is TGCGCCAGCAGTGAAGGGGGCAAGGGCACTGAAGCTTTCTTT. Translated, it gives CASSEGGKGTEAFF.

This clone was seen more than once but under ten times. The chain recombines TRBV10-3 with TRBJ2-3, with TRBD1 as a possible D gene (6 bases). Trimming took off 2 bases at V and 0 bases at J, with 12 bases between the two ends. This CDR3 has 16 residues. Germline CDR1 ENHRY, CDR2 SYGVKD. Written as DNA, the CDR3 is TGTGCCATCAGTGAGAGGGGGATTACTAGCACAGATACGCAGTATTTT. It encodes CAISERGITSTDTQYF.

This clone was found a few times. This sequence joins TRBV6-5 and TRBJ1-2, with D perhaps TRBD1 (5 bases). V lost 5 bases and J lost 3, with 13 bases in between. CDR3 length equals 14 residues. CDR1 MNHEY and CDR2 SVGAGI come from the germline V gene. CDR3 in amino acids: CASSRDSRDYGYTF. The CDR3 bases are TGTGCCAGCAGTCGGGACTCACGGGACTATGGCTACACCTTC.

This clone occurred a few times. The chain links TRBV11-2 to TRBJ2-5, with D unclear. Trimming shortened V by 5 bases and J by 1 base, and 11 bases separated the two germline ends. The CDR3 has 14 amino acids. The germline V gene encodes CDR1 SGHAT and CDR2 FQNNGV. This chain's CDR3 is CASSLQWGQETQYF. CDR3 bases: TGTGCCAGCAGCCTACAGTGGGGCCAAGAGACCCAGTACTTC.

This rearrangement joins TRBV7-9 to TRBJ1-4; no clear D gene. The CDR3 spans 12 residues. V was cut by 5 bases and J by 7 bases, with 8 bases left in between. Germline CDR1 and CDR2: SEHNR and FQNEAQ (reference sequence). The DNA of the CDR3 is TGTGCCAGCAGCGTCGAGCCTGAAAAACTGTTTTTT. Its protein product is CASSVEPEKLFF.

This clone has more than one count but fewer than ten. The gene calls are TRBV2 and TRBJ2-5; TRBD1 agrees at 10 bases. Germline V gives CDR1 SNHLY, CDR2 FYNNEI. The length of the CDR3 is 15 residues. The trim removed 4 bases at V and 5 bases at J, leaving 7 bases unmatched. The CDR3 here is CASSGGDRGPETQYF. For the CDR3, the DNA is TGTGCCAGCAGTGGAGGCGACAGGGGGCCGGAGACCCAGTACTTC.

This clone has only a few counts. The chain couples TRBV28 to TRBJ2-2, with D maybe TRBD1 (6 bases). Germline V gene data show CDR1 as MDHEN and CDR2 as SYDVKM. V lost 5 bases, J lost 4 bases, and 17 bases lay in between. The CDR3 spans 16 residues. The CDR3 region is CASSAGVRYFTGELFF. As DNA, the CDR3 is TGTGCCAGCAGTGCAGGGGTGAGGTATTTCACCGGGGAGCTGTTTTTT.

CDR3 sequence reads: CASSQVTPATNEKLFF. As DNA, the CDR3 is TGCGCCAGCAGCCAAGTTACCCCTGCAACTAATGAAAAACTGTTTTTT. The genes are TRBV4-1 and TRBJ1-4; D ambiguous. V lost 1 base to trimming and J lost 0 bases, with 9 bases between them. Germline CDR1 reads MGHRA; CDR2 reads YSYEKL. The CDR3 loop spans 16 amino acids.

The chain links TRBV7-2 to TRBJ2-5; D unclear. The germline CDR1 and CDR2 sequences are SGHTA and FQGNSA. With 5 bases removed from V and 3 bases from J, the gap between germline ends came to 10 bases. There are 13 residues in the CDR3. In DNA, the CDR3 is TGTGCCAGCAGCGAGATGGCGGAAGAGACCCAGTACTTC. Amino acids: CASSEMAEETQYF.

This clone has ten or more counts. V usage is TRBV4-1 and J usage is TRBJ2-5, with D hard to call. Trimming left V 4 bases short and J 3 bases short, with 12 bases between. This CDR3 has 14 residues. Germline values: CDR1 MGHRA, CDR2 YSYEKL. Here the CDR3 reads CASSRPTREETQYF. The CDR3 DNA is TGCGCCAGCAGCCGTCCTACACGGGAAGAGACCCAGTACTTC.

A few counts support this clone. The chain links TRBV5-1 to TRBJ1-2; 9 bases fit TRBD1. V trimming: 4 bases; J trimming: 6 bases; junction bases outside the gene matches: 10. This CDR3 region has 15 residues. CDR1 and CDR2 from the germline V gene are SGHRS and YFSETQ. The chain's CDR3 is CASSQTGGVGDGYTF. The CDR3 bases are TGCGCCAGCAGCCAAACAGGGGGCGTTGGGGATGGCTACACCTTC.

This chain uses TRBV11-2 with TRBJ2-7, with D unresolved. The CDR3 spans 14 residues. The ends were cut back, 7 bases at V and 1 base at J, with 14 bases in the middle. Germline lookup yields CDR1 SGHAT and CDR2 FQNNGV. CDR3 DNA sequence: TGTGCCAGCACCCGTAAAGATGGGTCCTACGAGCAGTACTTC. Protein: CASTRKDGSYEQYF.

This clone was detected a few times. The chain employs TRBV28 and TRBJ2-7; D remains unclear. Trimming cost V 4 bases and J 2 bases, with 9 bases left between them. CDR1 MDHEN and CDR2 SYDVKM come from the germline V gene. The CDR3 contains 13 residues. The CDR3 sequence is CASSYRNTYEQYF. The DNA of the CDR3 is TGTGCCAGCAGTTACCGGAATACCTACGAGCAGTACTTC. Full variable domain (remainder filled in from reference TRBV28 and TRBJ2-7): DVKVTQSSRYLVKRTGEKVFLECVQDMDHENMFWYRQDPGLGLRLIYFSYDVKMKEKGDIPEGYSVSREKKERFSLILESASTNQTSMYLCASSYRNTYEQYFGPGTRLTVT.

This clone was picked up a small number of times. V is TRBV7-9 and J is TRBJ2-2, with 12 bases matching TRBD1. This CDR3 is built from 19 residues. V shed 2 bases and J 1 base; nucleotides not matched to a gene: 8. Germline assignment: CDR1 SEHNR and CDR2 FQNEAQ (reference sequence). The CDR3 region is CASSLFGTGGTGNTGELFF. The CDR3, as DNA: TGTGCCAGCAGCTTATTCGGGACAGGGGGCACGGGGAACACCGGGGAGCTGTTTTTT. Complete variable domain (other parts from reference TRBV7-9 and TRBJ2-2): DTGVSQNPRHKITKRGQNVTFRCDPISEHNRLYWYRQTLGQGPEFLTYFQNEAQLEKSRLLSDRFSAERPKGSFSTLEIQRTEQGDSAMYLCASSLFGTGGTGNTGELFFGEGSRLTVL.

The sample holds many counts of this clone. The chain couples TRBV7-2 to TRBJ2-7, with 14 bases that match TRBD2. CDR1 SGHTA and CDR2 FQGNSA come from the germline V gene. V was clipped by 7 bases and J by 3 bases; unmatched bases: 5. The CDR3 runs 15 residues. The CDR3 sequence: CASTQGLAGVYEQYF. As DNA, the CDR3 is TGTGCCAGCACGCAGGGACTAGCGGGAGTCTACGAGCAGTACTTC.

The chain uses TRBV18 and TRBJ1-1; possible D gene TRBD1, 6 bases. V was shortened by 3 bases and J by 8 bases, with 19 bases between the two germline ends. Germline loops: CDR1 KGHSH, CDR2 LQKENI. This CDR3 is 15 amino acids long. In nucleotides, the CDR3 is TGTGCCAGCTCACCTTCGATTTCGAGTGGGACAGAAGCTTTCTTT. Translated, it gives CASSPSISSGTEAFF.

In its sample, this clone was seen a few times. The chain carries TRBV7-3 and TRBJ1-2; D ambiguous. The length of the CDR3 is 12 residues. Trimming pared 5 bases from V and 4 bases from J, leaving 8 bases between. Per germline, CDR1 SGHTA and CDR2 FQGTGA. CDR3 nucleotides: TGTGCCAGCAGCCCGGGTCCCTATGGCTACACCTTC. Translation gives CASSPGPYGYTF.

This chain joins TRBV7-9 and TRBJ2-3; the D is unclear. Germline V CDR1 and CDR2: SEHNR, FQNEAQ (reference sequence). This CDR3 has 14 amino acids. The V end lost 4 bases, the J end lost 5 bases, and 13 bases lay between the germline ends. The CDR3 DNA reads as TGTGCCAGCAGCTCTTCCGGGTCCCGAGATACGCAGTATTTT. This translates into CASSSSGSRDTQYF.

This clone was observed a few times. The chain recombines TRBV27 with TRBJ2-5, with 12 bases fitting TRBD2. The J call is doubtful: the DNA matches TRBJ2-7 better. The CDR3 is 15 residues long. The germline V gene encodes CDR1 MNHEY and CDR2 SMNVEV (reference sequence). CDR3 DNA: TGTGCCAGCCGTCGAACCGGGACTAGCGGGCTCGAGCAGTACTTC. This codes for CASRRTGTSGLEQYF.

This clone has at least ten counts. The chain uses TRBV28 and TRBJ1-3, with D possibly matching TRBD1 (5 bases). The germline V gene encodes CDR1 MDHEN and CDR2 SYDVKM. CDR3 length: 15 amino acids. V lost 8 bases and J lost 0, with 14 bases in between. In nucleotides, the CDR3 is TGTGCCAGCGGGGGACTCCCGAGCTCTGGAAACACCATATATTTT. It encodes CASGGLPSSGNTIYF.

The chain is built from TRBV9 and TRBJ2-3; tentative D call: TRBD1 (6 bases). The germline gives CDR1 SGDLS, CDR2 YYNGEE. Trimming removed 0 bases at V and 3 bases at J, with 14 bases between. CDR3 length: 16 amino acids. DNA of the CDR3: TGTGCCAGCAGCGTAGCTTTCCAAAGGGGGACAGATACGCAGTATTTT. Amino acids: CASSVAFQRGTDTQYF.

The chain has TRBV5-6 and TRBJ2-1, with a possible D match to TRBD2 (5 bases). The germline V gene has CDR1 SGHDT and CDR2 YYEEEE. The CDR3 is made up of 13 amino acids. Trimming left V 4 bases short and J 10 bases short, with 15 bases between. The CDR3 reads CASSLDAGREQFF. The DNA for the CDR3 is TGTGCCAGCAGCCTGGACGCGGGTAGAGAGCAGTTCTTC.